The clone carrying this T cell receptor (beta chain) showed up many times. The antigen is unknown. As part of library construction, unique molecular identifiers were attached to individual cDNA molecules. TCRdb reanalysed the 5' RACE reads using MiXCR and keeps one entry per CDR3 protein. The sample records fewer than 60,000 distinct CDR3 sequences, roughly a tenth being singletons. This CDR3 has 13 amino acids. V lost 6 bases to trimming and J lost 3 bases; unmatched junction nucleotides: 5. CDR1 is DFQATT and CDR2 is SNEGSKA in the germline V gene (reference sequence). This entry belongs to a study of early T cells in non-severe SARS-CoV-2 infection. Study summary: The chains were unpaired, and the sequenced material was bulk RNA from unsorted whole blood.

Findings and limits, study-wide: Lookups in VDJdb leaned toward anti-spike CD8 responses and missed private and CD4 specificities.

The chain is built from TRBV20-1 and TRBJ1-1; 9 bases match TRBD1. The input for sequencing was whole blood, taken at baseline. The sequence was obtained from an adult who was a healthcare worker with PCR-confirmed SARS-CoV-2 infection or an uninfected control (not recorded which). CDR3 in amino acids: CSASTGGYTEAFF. Here the CDR3 DNA reads TGCAGTGCCTCGACAGGGGGTTACACTGAAGCTTTCTTT.